Below, one T cell receptor beta chain is given with its context. Antigen: not known. CDR1 is MNHEY and CDR2 is SVGEGT in the germline V gene. This CDR3 contains 12 residues. V was trimmed by 6 bases and J by 6 bases, leaving 11 bases between them. After the first PCR, alpha and beta chain libraries were processed separately. Four subsets defined by CD45RA and CD27 were sorted after CD3, CD4, CD8 and live/dead staining. The sample originates from a study of naive and memory T cell subsets. Findings and limits, study-wide: In naive cells, over 90% of TCR sequences were seen only once.

Both TRBC1 and TRBC2 were covered by a beta constant-region primer of two equimolar oligonucleotides. Nested alpha and beta constant-region primers with the SP2 primer drove four PCR rounds on ligated cDNA. TCRdb passed the UMI-ligation and nested PCR reads through MiXCR, listing each CDR3 protein once. The data contain some 150,000 distinct CDR3 sequences, about a sixth of them singletons. This TCR was recovered from a human donor in good health. The chain is built from TRBV6-2 or TRBV6-3 and TRBJ1-2; D not certain. The sequencing input was naive CD4+ T cells from blood. The CDR3 region has the DNA TGTGCCAGCAGCCCTAATTTCGATGGCTACACCTTC. This gives the protein CASSPNFDGYTF.